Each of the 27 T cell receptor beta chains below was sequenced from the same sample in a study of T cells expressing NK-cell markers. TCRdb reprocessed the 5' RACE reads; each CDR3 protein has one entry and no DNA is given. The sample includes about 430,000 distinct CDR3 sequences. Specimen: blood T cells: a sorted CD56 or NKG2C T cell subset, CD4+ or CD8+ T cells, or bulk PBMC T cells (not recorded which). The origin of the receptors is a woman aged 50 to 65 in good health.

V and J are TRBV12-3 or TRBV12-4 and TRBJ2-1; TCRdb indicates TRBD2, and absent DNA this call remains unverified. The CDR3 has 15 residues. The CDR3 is CASSSGTSGIHEQFF.

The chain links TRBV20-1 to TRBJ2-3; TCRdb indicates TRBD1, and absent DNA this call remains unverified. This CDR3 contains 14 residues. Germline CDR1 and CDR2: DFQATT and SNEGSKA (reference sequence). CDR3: CSASAGTGDLQAYF.

This CDR3 is CASSLGGLAAEQYF. The chain carries TRBV7-9 and TRBJ2-7; the TCRdb D gene call, TRBD2, has no DNA to confirm it. The CDR3 length is 14 residues. Germline V gene lookup returns CDR1 SEHNR and CDR2 FQNEAQ (reference sequence).

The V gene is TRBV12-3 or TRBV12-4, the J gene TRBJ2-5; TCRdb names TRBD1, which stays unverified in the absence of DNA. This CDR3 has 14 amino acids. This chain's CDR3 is CASSLQLGTETQYF.

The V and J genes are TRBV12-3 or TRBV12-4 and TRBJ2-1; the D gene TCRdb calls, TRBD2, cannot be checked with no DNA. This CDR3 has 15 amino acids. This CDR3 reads CASSFPPRAGKEQFF.

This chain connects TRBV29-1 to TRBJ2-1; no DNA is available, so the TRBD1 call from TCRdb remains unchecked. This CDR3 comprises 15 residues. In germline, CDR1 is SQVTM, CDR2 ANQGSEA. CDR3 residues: CSVKPGQGWGNEQFF.

The CDR3 loop reads CASSQDGPPGNTGELFF. V and J are TRBV3-1 and TRBJ2-2; TCRdb's D call, TRBD1, is unchecked because there is no DNA. Germline V gene data show CDR1 as LGHDT and CDR2 as YNNKEL (reference sequence). The CDR3 spans 17 residues.

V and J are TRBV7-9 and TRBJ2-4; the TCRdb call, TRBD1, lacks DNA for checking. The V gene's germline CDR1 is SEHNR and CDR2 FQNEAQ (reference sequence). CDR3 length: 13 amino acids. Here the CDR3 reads CASSINLRTGWYF. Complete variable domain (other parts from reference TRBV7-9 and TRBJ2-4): DTGVSQNPRHKITKRGQNVTFRCDPISEHNRLYWYRQTLGQGPEFLTYFQNEAQLEKSRLLSDRFSAERPKGSFSTLEIQRTEQGDSAMYLCASSINLRTGWYFGAGTRLSVL.

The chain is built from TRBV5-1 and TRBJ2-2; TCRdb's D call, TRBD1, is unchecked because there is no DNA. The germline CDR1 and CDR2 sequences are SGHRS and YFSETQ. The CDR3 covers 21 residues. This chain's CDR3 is CASSPTHRNVSAGQNTGELFF.

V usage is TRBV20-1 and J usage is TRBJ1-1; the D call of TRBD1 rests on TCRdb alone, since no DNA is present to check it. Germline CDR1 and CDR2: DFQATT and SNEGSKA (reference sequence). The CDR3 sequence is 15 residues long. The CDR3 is CSARVETGLRTEAFF.

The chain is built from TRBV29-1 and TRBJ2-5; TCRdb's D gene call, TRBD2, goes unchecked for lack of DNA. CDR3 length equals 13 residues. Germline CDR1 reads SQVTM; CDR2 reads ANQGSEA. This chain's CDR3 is CSVAGLGVGTQYF.

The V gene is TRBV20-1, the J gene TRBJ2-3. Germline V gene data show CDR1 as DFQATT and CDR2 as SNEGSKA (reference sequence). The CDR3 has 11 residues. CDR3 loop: CSAGKEVTQYF.

The CDR3: CASSLHGRAHEQFF. The V and J genes are TRBV12-3 or TRBV12-4 and TRBJ2-1; TCRdb designates TRBD2, a call that cannot be tested without DNA. The CDR3 is 14 residues long.

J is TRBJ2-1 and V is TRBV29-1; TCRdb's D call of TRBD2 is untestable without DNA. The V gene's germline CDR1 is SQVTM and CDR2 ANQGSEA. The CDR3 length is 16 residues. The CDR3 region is CSVDGTSGRADNEQFF.

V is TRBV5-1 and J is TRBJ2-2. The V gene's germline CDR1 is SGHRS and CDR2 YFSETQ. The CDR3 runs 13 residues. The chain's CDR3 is CATTTRDTGELFF.

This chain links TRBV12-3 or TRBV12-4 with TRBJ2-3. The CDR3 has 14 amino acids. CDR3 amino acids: CASSFRLATDTQYF.

CDR3 loop: CASISRCLRTDTQYF. This rearrangement joins TRBV25-1 to TRBJ2-3; there is no DNA to check the TCRdb D call of TRBD1. CDR3 length: 15 amino acids. Germline assignment: CDR1 MGHDK and CDR2 SYGVNS.

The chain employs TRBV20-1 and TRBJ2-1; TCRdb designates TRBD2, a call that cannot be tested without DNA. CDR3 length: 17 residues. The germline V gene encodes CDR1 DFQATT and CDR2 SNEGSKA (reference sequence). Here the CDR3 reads CSAPFVSGRVGYNEQFF.

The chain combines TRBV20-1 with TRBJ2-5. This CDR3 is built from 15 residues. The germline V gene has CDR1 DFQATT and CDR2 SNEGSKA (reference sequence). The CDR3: CSASPQLNLQETQYF.

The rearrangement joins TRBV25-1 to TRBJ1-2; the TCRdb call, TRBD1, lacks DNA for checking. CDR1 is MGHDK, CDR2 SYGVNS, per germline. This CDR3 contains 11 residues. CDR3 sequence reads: CASSEGVGYTF.

The CDR3 here is CASSSIPPPGNEQFF. The chain has TRBV5-1 and TRBJ2-1; TCRdb lists TRBD1, though no DNA is available to test this call. The CDR3 runs to 15 residues. From germline, CDR1 is SGHRS and CDR2 YFSETQ.

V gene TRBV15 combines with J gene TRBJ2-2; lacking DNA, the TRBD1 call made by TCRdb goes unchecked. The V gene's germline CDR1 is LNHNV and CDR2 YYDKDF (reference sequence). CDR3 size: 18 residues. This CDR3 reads CATRLEGRQGKNTGELFF.

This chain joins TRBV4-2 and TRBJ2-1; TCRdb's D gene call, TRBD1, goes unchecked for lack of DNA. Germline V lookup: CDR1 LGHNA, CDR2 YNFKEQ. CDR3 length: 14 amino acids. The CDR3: CASSQDETGNEQFF.

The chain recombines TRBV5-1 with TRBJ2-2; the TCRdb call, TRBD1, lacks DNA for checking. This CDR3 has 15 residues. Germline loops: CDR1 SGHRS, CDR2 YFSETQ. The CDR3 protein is CASRSGTGDSGELFF. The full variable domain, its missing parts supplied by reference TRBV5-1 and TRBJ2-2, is KAGVTQTPRYLIKTRGQQVTLSCSPISGHRSVSWYQQTPGQGLQFLFEYFSETQRNKGNFPGRFSGRQFSNSRSEMNVSTLELGDSALYLCASRSGTGDSGELFFGEGSRLTVL.

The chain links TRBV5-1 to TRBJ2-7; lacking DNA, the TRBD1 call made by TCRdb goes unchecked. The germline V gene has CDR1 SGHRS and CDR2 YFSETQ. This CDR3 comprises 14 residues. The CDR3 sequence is CASSLGQGKYEQYF.

The CDR3 here is CASSLSGDSTDTQYF. The chain links TRBV5-1 to TRBJ2-3; TCRdb gives TRBD2 as the D gene, but with no DNA this cannot be confirmed. The CDR3 has 15 amino acids. Germline assignment: CDR1 SGHRS and CDR2 YFSETQ. Full variable domain (rest looked up from reference TRBV5-1 and TRBJ2-3): KAGVTQTPRYLIKTRGQQVTLSCSPISGHRSVSWYQQTPGQGLQFLFEYFSETQRNKGNFPGRFSGRQFSNSRSEMNVSTLELGDSALYLCASSLSGDSTDTQYFGPGTRLTVL.

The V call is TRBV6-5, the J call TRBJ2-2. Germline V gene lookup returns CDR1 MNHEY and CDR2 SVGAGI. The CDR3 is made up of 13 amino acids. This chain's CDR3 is CASRPVDTGELFF.